These 24 T cell receptor beta chains originate from one sample sequenced in a study of T cells after posttransplantation cyclophosphamide (TCRdb year 2016). Libraries were made using the immunoSEQ multiplex PCR assay. TCRdb took over this immuneACCESS table, retaining in-frame rearrangements with V and J assigned. Such tables are incomplete; in checked studies, under half of the missing clones stem from an unresolved V gene, and the remainder is unexplained. The sample contains some 53,000 clones, 86% of them found a single time. Approximately 3% of the sample is held by the ten biggest clonotypes. Sequenced: PBMCs. These receptors were obtained from a man younger than 40 with a blood cancer, CMV-positive, and with a related stem cell donor.

This chain joins TRBV27 and TRBJ1-1; the D gene is possibly TRBD1 (5 bases). Between the trimmed V and J ends, which lost 10 bases and 2 bases, there was a span of 11 bases. Germline V gene data show CDR1 as MNHEY and CDR2 as SMNVEV (reference sequence). The CDR3 spans 12 residues. CDR3 sequence (DNA): TGTGCCAACCCCGGGGGTAACACTGAAGCTTTCTTT. It yields the protein CANPGGNTEAFF.

This clone has a single count. The chain recombines TRBV9 with TRBJ2-1, with 10 nucleotides matching TRBD1. Germline V lookup: CDR1 SGDLS, CDR2 YYNGEE. V lost 0 bases, J lost 7 bases, and 13 bases stayed unmatched. The CDR3 has 18 residues. CDR3 sequence reads: CASSVVGLDRGRENEQFF. The CDR3 DNA follows: TGTGCCAGCAGCGTAGTCGGTCTAGACAGGGGGCGCGAGAATGAGCAGTTCTTC.

CDR3 residues: CASSSQGFYGYTF. CDR3 DNA: TGTGCCAGCAGTTCCCAGGGTTTTTATGGCTACACCTTC. The V gene is TRBV27, the J gene TRBJ1-2; a weak D match, TRBD1 (5 bases). The V gene lost 4 bases and the J gene lost 5 bases, with 11 bases spanning the gap. The CDR3 has 13 residues. Germline CDR1 and CDR2: MNHEY and SMNVEV (reference sequence).

The rearrangement links TRBV7-2 to TRBJ1-5, with D hard to call. The germline gives CDR1 SGHTA, CDR2 FQGNSA. V was shortened by 5 bases and J by 2 bases, with 10 bases between the two germline ends. The CDR3 consists of 14 residues. The CDR3, as DNA: TGTGCCAGCAGCCGGAGGGCCGGCAATCAGCCCCAGCATTTT. As protein: CASSRRAGNQPQHF.

The genes are TRBV2 and TRBJ2-4, with D unclear. This CDR3 has 14 residues. V lost 8 bases, J lost 6 bases, and 17 bases lay in between. Germline CDR1 and CDR2: SNHLY and FYNNEI. The CDR3 coding sequence is TGTGCCAGCGAGATGGGCAGATCCTCAAACATTCAGTACTTC. It encodes CASEMGRSSNIQYF. Complete variable domain (other parts from reference TRBV2 and TRBJ2-4): EPEVTQTPSHQVTQMGQEVILRCVPISNHLYFYWYRQILGQKVEFLVSFYNNEISEKSEIFDDQFSVERPDGSNFTLKIRSTKLEDSAMYFCASEMGRSSNIQYFGAGTRLSVL.

The chain combines TRBV19 with TRBJ2-7, with D possibly TRBD1 on 5 matching bases. Deletions cut 1 base from V and 4 bases from J, with 14 bases between. Germline assignment: CDR1 LNHDA and CDR2 SQIVND (reference sequence). This CDR3 comprises 15 residues. DNA of the CDR3: TGTGCCAGTAGTATAGCCATAGTAGGACATTACGAGCAGTACTTC. This encodes CASSIAIVGHYEQYF.

CDR3: CASSRWTGRADEQYF. CDR3 nucleotide sequence: TGTGCCAGTAGTCGATGGACCGGGAGGGCCGACGAGCAGTACTTC. The V gene is TRBV19, the J gene TRBJ2-7; TRBD2 aligns across 8 bases. The junction had 11 bases not matched to a gene; V was cut back by 5 bases and J by 5 bases. Germline CDR1 is LNHDA and CDR2 is SQIVND (reference sequence). The CDR3 extends over 15 amino acids.

The chain uses TRBV29-1 and TRBJ2-5; 7 bases fit TRBD1. Germline V lookup: CDR1 SQVTM, CDR2 ANQGSEA. V shed 0 bases, J shed 14 bases, and the junction held 9 bases outside the gene matches. The CDR3 is made up of 12 amino acids. In nucleotides, the CDR3 is TGCAGCGTTGAAGACCTGGGGACAGCCCCCTACTTC. Residues: CSVEDLGTAPYF.

The chain has TRBV5-1 and TRBJ2-5; the D gene is possibly TRBD1 (5 bases). The CDR3 is made up of 14 amino acids. Trimming cost V 2 bases and J 1 base, with 9 bases left between them. CDR1 and CDR2 from the germline V gene are SGHRS and YFSETQ. The CDR3 here is CASSFQDSQETQYF. For the CDR3, the DNA is TGCGCCAGCAGCTTTCAAGACAGCCAAGAGACCCAGTACTTC. The entire variable domain, with the rest obtained from reference TRBV5-1 and TRBJ2-5, is as follows: KAGVTQTPRYLIKTRGQQVTLSCSPISGHRSVSWYQQTPGQGLQFLFEYFSETQRNKGNFPGRFSGRQFSNSRSEMNVSTLELGDSALYLCASSFQDSQETQYFGPGTRLLVL.

The chain couples TRBV2 to TRBJ2-7, with D perhaps TRBD1 (6 bases). V lost 7 bases, J lost 5 bases, and 15 bases lay in between. This CDR3 contains 13 residues. Germline CDR1 reads SNHLY; CDR2 reads FYNNEI. CDR3 amino acids: CASKETGSNEQYF. CDR3 DNA sequence: TGTGCCAGCAAAGAAACAGGGTCCAACGAGCAGTACTTC.

The chain couples TRBV4-2 to TRBJ2-4; 8 positions agree with TRBD2. The J segment lost 2 bases and the V segment lost 0 bases, leaving 6 bases of the junction unmatched. The length of the CDR3 is 17 residues. The V gene's germline CDR1 is LGHNA and CDR2 YNFKEQ. CDR3: CASSQDSAGGPKNIQYF. The CDR3 bases are TGTGCCAGCAGCCAAGATTCGGCGGGAGGACCCAAAAACATTCAGTACTTC.

The rearrangement joins TRBV27 to TRBJ2-7; perhaps TRBD2 as D (6 bases). The CDR3 length is 14 residues. Trimming took off 4 bases at V and 0 bases at J, with 10 bases between the two ends. The germline V gene has CDR1 MNHEY and CDR2 SMNVEV (reference sequence). The CDR3 sequence: CASSSLATSYEQYF. CDR3 nucleotides: TGTGCCAGCAGTTCCCTAGCGACCTCCTACGAGCAGTACTTC.

This clone was recorded only once. The gene calls are TRBV4-2 and TRBJ2-7; TRBD2 matches 8 bases. The CDR3 has 17 residues. V dropped 0 bases and J dropped 2; count of bases not matched to a gene: 9. Germline V gene sequence: CDR1 LGHNA, CDR2 YNFKEQ. CDR3 sequence: CASSQDLAGGTPYEQYF. The CDR3 region has the DNA TGTGCCAGCAGCCAAGATCTCGCGGGAGGAACACCCTACGAGCAGTACTTC.

The chain combines TRBV6-1 with TRBJ2-1, with D perhaps TRBD2 (5 bases). Germline V CDR1 and CDR2: MNHNS, SASEGT. Trimming took 5 bases from V and 7 from J, leaving 12 bases between them. This CDR3 region has 13 residues. The CDR3 loop is CASSSLARNEQFF. Here the CDR3 DNA reads TGTGCCAGCAGTAGTCTAGCCCGGAATGAGCAGTTCTTC.

The rearrangement joins TRBV11-2 to TRBJ1-1; TRBD1 aligns across 10 bases. The germline V gene has CDR1 SGHAT and CDR2 FQNNGV. V gave up 4 bases and J gave up 1 base; unmatched junction bases: 3. The CDR3 has 15 residues. Here the CDR3 reads CASSSRQGANTEAFF. In DNA, the CDR3 is TGTGCCAGCAGCTCCCGACAGGGGGCGAACACTGAAGCTTTCTTT.

The rearrangement joins TRBV6-5 to TRBJ2-5; 9 nucleotides match TRBD1. Germline V gene sequence: CDR1 MNHEY, CDR2 SVGAGI. This CDR3 has 16 residues. Trimming at V came to 0 bases and at J to 7 bases, leaving 9 bases not matched to a gene. CDR3 residues: CASSYSGTGRGVTQYF. CDR3 DNA sequence: TGTGCCAGCAGTTACTCAGGGACAGGGAGGGGCGTGACCCAGTACTTC.

The CDR3 here is CASSIGRGLNTEAFF. CDR3 DNA: TGTGCCAGTAGTATAGGGAGAGGATTGAACACTGAAGCTTTCTTT. The J gene is TRBJ1-1, the V gene TRBV19; D gene ambiguous. The V gene lost 1 base and the J gene lost 0 bases, with 9 bases spanning the gap. Germline V gene sequence: CDR1 LNHDA, CDR2 SQIVND (reference sequence). The CDR3 length is 15 residues.

The rearrangement links TRBV6-1 to TRBJ2-7; the D gene is possibly TRBD2 (5 bases). The CDR3 has 14 amino acids. CDR1 is MNHNS and CDR2 is SASEGT in the germline V gene. The V and J ends lost 8 bases and 7 bases respectively, with 21 bases between them. Here the CDR3 DNA reads TGTGCCAGCCATCTAGGGTACGGATCGGGGGAGCAGTACTTC. Translating gives CASHLGYGSGEQYF.

The genes are TRBV6-6 and TRBJ2-7, with D possibly TRBD1 on 6 matching bases. The germline CDR1 and CDR2 sequences are MNHNY and SVGAGI (reference sequence). This CDR3 region has 12 residues. V shed 9 bases and J shed 5 bases, with 14 bases lying between them. The CDR3 sequence is CASTDRPNEQYF. The CDR3 coding sequence is TGTGCCAGTACTGACAGGCCCAACGAGCAGTACTTC.

This chain connects TRBV11-3 to TRBJ2-1, with D maybe TRBD2 (6 bases). There are 14 residues in the CDR3. The V gene lost 1 base and the J gene lost 4 bases, with 8 bases spanning the gap. CDR1 SGHNT and CDR2 YENEEA come from the germline V gene. CDR3 residues: CASSLAAGYNEQFF. The CDR3 DNA is TGTGCCAGCAGCTTAGCCGCGGGGTACAATGAGCAGTTCTTC.

The sample holds one count of this clone. V is TRBV11-3 and J is TRBJ2-1; the match to TRBD2 covers 11 bases. The CDR3 spans 16 residues. The germline gives CDR1 SGHNT, CDR2 YENEEA. V lost 0 bases and J lost 9; bases outside the gene matches: 7. CDR3 protein: CASSLDSGTSGREQFF. CDR3 bases: TGTGCCAGCAGCTTAGATTCCGGGACTAGCGGACGTGAGCAGTTCTTC.

The V call is TRBV7-7, the J call TRBJ2-5; 9 nucleotides line up with TRBD1. The end of the DNA fits TRBJ2-7 better, so the J call may be wrong. The length of the CDR3 is 13 residues. Germline CDR1 and CDR2: SSHAT and FNYEAQ (reference sequence). The DNA for the CDR3 is TGTGCCAGCAGCTTAGAGACAGGGGGCGAGCAGTACTTC. This translates into CASSLETGGEQYF.

V usage is TRBV19 and J usage is TRBJ1-1; tentative D call: TRBD1 (5 bases). Germline CDR1 LNHDA, CDR2 SQIVND (reference sequence). V lost 6 bases, J lost 5 bases, and 25 bases lay in between. The CDR3 sequence is 17 residues long. Here the CDR3 DNA reads TGTGCCAGTAGCGGACGAGGTTTAGGGGCGGAAGGGACTGAAGCTTTCTTT. This translates into CASSGRGLGAEGTEAFF.

V gene TRBV11-2 combines with J gene TRBJ2-7; TRBD1 matches 11 bases. Germline assignment: CDR1 SGHAT and CDR2 FQNNGV. With V trimmed by 1 base and J by 6 bases, 5 bases remained unmatched. This CDR3 region has 15 residues. The CDR3 bases are TGTGCCAGCAGCTTAGTAGGGACAGGGGGAGGCGAGCAGTACTTC. It yields the protein CASSLVGTGGGEQYF.